These 28 T cell receptor beta chains were all obtained from the same sample, sequenced in a study of T cells in women clearing cervical HPV infection (dated 2018 in TCRdb). The library came from the immunoSEQ multiplex PCR assay. TCRdb limited this immuneACCESS table to in-frame rearrangements with V and J called. A share of clones is missing; checked studies link under half to unresolved V genes, and the rest is unexplained. The table kept for this sample lists 44,000 or so clones. The top ten clonotypes cover approximately 1% of the sample. Material: blood buffy coat. The receptors were gathered from a woman aged 18-70 years with a cervical HPV16 infection that either progressed to CIN3+ or cleared (not recorded which).

Concerning this clone itself: The DNA ends 3 residues before the CDR3 does, and the rest of the CDR3 is filled in from the germline J gene. The V gene is TRBV18, the J gene TRBJ2-5; D gene unclear. The CDR3 spans 16 residues. V was shortened by 2 bases and J by 3 bases, with 16 bases between the two germline ends. Germline V gene data show CDR1 as KGHSH and CDR2 as LQKENI. Incomplete CDR3 DNA: TGTGCCAGCTCACCAAGATATAGCCTGAAAGAAGAGACC. It specifies CASSPRYSLKEET. The full CDR3 sequence reads CASSPRYSLKEETQYF.

Points on this clone: Sequencing ends 3 residues short of the CDR3 end; the germline J gene provides the rest. The chain carries TRBV6-1 and TRBJ2-7; TRBD1 matches at 7 bases. The germline CDR1 and CDR2 sequences are MNHNS and SASEGT. This CDR3 has 15 amino acids. V was clipped by 0 bases and J by 4 bases; unmatched bases: 6. CDR3 DNA, as far as it was read: TGTGCCAGCAGTGAAGCGACAGGGACCATTTACGAG. It is translated as CASSEATGTIYE. The entire CDR3 sequence reads CASSEATGTIYEQYF.

Here the CDR3 reads CASSPSGGGYTGELFF. The CDR3 bases that were read are TGTGCCAGTAGCCCTTCAGGGGGCGGGTACACCGGGGAG. The chain has TRBV19 and TRBJ2-2, with TRBD1 identical over 8 bases. The sequence runs out 3 residues before the end of the CDR3; the remainder is reconstructed from the germline J gene. The V segment lost 6 bases and the J segment 3 bases; nucleotides outside the gene matches: 9. CDR1 is LNHDA, CDR2 SQIVND, per germline (reference sequence). The CDR3 contains 16 residues.

Of note for this clone: Coverage ceases 3 residues before the CDR3 finishes, and the germline J gene fills in the end. This sequence joins TRBV5-1 and TRBJ2-2; 11 nucleotides match TRBD1. The CDR3 extends over 15 amino acids. Germline CDR1 is SGHRS and CDR2 is YFSETQ. Germline trimming cut 0 bases from V and 6 bases from J; bases unmatched to any gene: 1. CDR3 residues: CASSLGTGGAGELFF. The sequenced CDR3 bases are TGCGCCAGCAGCTTGGGGACAGGGGGCGCCGGGGAG.

With regard to this clone: The read comes to an end 3 residues before the CDR3 does, leaving the germline J gene to fill in the end. The chain has TRBV7-9 and TRBJ2-3; 8 positions match TRBD1. CDR1 SEHNR and CDR2 FQNEAQ come from the germline V gene (reference sequence). The CDR3 has 14 amino acids. Incomplete CDR3 DNA: TGTGCCAGCGGCAAGGGGACAGGCCATCAGCCG. Its translation: CASGKGTGHQP. Given in full, the CDR3 is CASGKGTGHQPQYF.

This CDR3 is CASSSTGTGSYEQYF. The sequenced part of the CDR3 DNA is TGTGCCAGCAGCTCGACCGGGACAGGATCCTACGAG. This chain links TRBV13 with TRBJ2-7; 8 bases line up with TRBD1. Sequencing ends 3 residues short of the CDR3 end; the germline J gene provides the rest. In germline, CDR1 is PRHDT, CDR2 FYEKMQ (reference sequence). Germline trimming cut 4 bases from V and 1 base from J; bases unmatched to any gene: 6. This CDR3 is built from 15 residues.

Note on this clone: Read data end 3 residues before the CDR3 end; the end is taken from the germline J gene. The chain has TRBV5-1 and TRBJ2-7; 9 nucleotides align to TRBD2. The CDR3 runs 15 residues. The germline V gene has CDR1 SGHRS and CDR2 YFSETQ. With 6 bases clipped from V and 2 bases from J, the junction kept 9 bases outside the gene matches. The covered CDR3 bases are TGCGCCAGCACCGCCGGCGGGGGGGGGCCCTACGAG. Translated: CASTAGGGGPYE. The full CDR3 sequence reads CASTAGGGGPYEQYF.

On this clone itself: Read data end 3 residues before the CDR3 end; the end is taken from the germline J gene. The chain employs TRBV20-1 and TRBJ2-5; 8 nucleotides match TRBD2. CDR3 size: 16 residues. In germline, CDR1 is DFQATT, CDR2 SNEGSKA (reference sequence). V shed 0 bases and J 0 bases; nucleotides not matched to a gene: 6. CDR3 loop: CSARDIVAGYQETQYF. Incomplete CDR3 DNA: TGCAGTGCTAGAGACATAGTAGCGGGGTACCAAGAGACC.

With regard to this clone: The DNA ends 3 residues before the CDR3 does, and the rest of the CDR3 is filled in from the germline J gene. The rearrangement uses TRBV5-1 and TRBJ2-7; possible D gene TRBD1, 5 bases. The CDR3 spans 17 residues. Trimming removed 0 bases at V and 3 bases at J, with 19 bases between. Germline V gene data show CDR1 as SGHRS and CDR2 as YFSETQ. CDR3 DNA, as far as it was read: TGCGCCAGCAGCTTGGTTGTTGGGCAGGGTATTATCTACGAG. This sequence encodes CASSLVVGQGIIYE. The CDR3 reads in full as CASSLVVGQGIIYEQYF.

Points on this clone: The read halts 3 residues ahead of the CDR3 end, with the missing end drawn from the germline J gene. This specimen includes other DNA sequences encoding the same CDR3. The chain has TRBV10-1 and TRBJ1-3; D not resolved. Trimming cost V 11 bases and J 8 bases, with 22 bases left between them. The CDR3 has 14 residues. Per germline, CDR1 WNHNN and CDR2 SYGVQD (reference sequence). This CDR3 reads CAGHLIPCGHTIYF. CDR3 DNA, as far as it was read: TGCGCCGGCCACCTTATCCCCTGCGGGCACACC.

In regard to this clone: The sequenced fragment ends 3 residues before the CDR3 boundary, so the rest is inferred from the germline J gene. The gene calls are TRBV19 and TRBJ1-1; D not resolved. V dropped 3 bases and J dropped 3 bases, with 17 bases sitting between them. Germline CDR1 LNHDA, CDR2 SQIVND (reference sequence). The length of the CDR3 is 16 residues. The CDR3 loop reads CASSMNSLRGHTEAFF. The sequenced part of the CDR3 DNA is TGTGCCAGTAGTATGAACAGTTTGAGAGGTCACACTGAA.

About this clone itself: The read ends 3 residues early relative to the CDR3; the germline J gene fills the gap. The V gene is TRBV20-1, the J gene TRBJ2-3; D is unresolved. Germline CDR1 reads DFQATT; CDR2 reads SNEGSKA (reference sequence). This CDR3 is 13 amino acids long. Trimming shortened V by 5 bases and J by 4 bases, and 13 bases separated the two germline ends. The chain's CDR3 is CSAGNYGPDTQYF. The part of the CDR3 DNA that was read is TGCAGTGCTGGTAACTACGGCCCAGATACG.

As for this clone: Read data end 3 residues before the CDR3 end; the end is taken from the germline J gene. V is TRBV2 and J is TRBJ2-2; 7 bases are a match to TRBD2. The germline V gene has CDR1 SNHLY and CDR2 FYNNEI. The CDR3 consists of 12 residues. Losses at the gene ends were 10 bases for V and 6 bases for J; bases not matched to a gene: 5. The CDR3 sequence is CATGRDPGELFF. The CDR3 bases that were read are TGTGCCACAGGGAGGGATCCCGGGGAG.

A remark on this clone: The read gets to within 3 residues of the CDR3 end, and the germline J gene fills in the rest. The chain links TRBV27 to TRBJ2-7; D is unclear. Trimming left V 8 bases short and J 3 bases short, with 14 bases between. Germline V gene data show CDR1 as MNHEY and CDR2 as SMNVEV (reference sequence). This CDR3 spans 13 amino acids. CDR3 residues: CASQKSPLYEQYF. CDR3 DNA, as far as it was read: TGTGCCAGCCAAAAAAGCCCTCTCTACGAG.

About this clone itself: The sequence runs out 3 residues before the end of the CDR3; the remainder is reconstructed from the germline J gene. The genes are TRBV5-4 and TRBJ2-5; TRBD1 might be the D (6 bases). This CDR3 spans 13 amino acids. Germline CDR1 is SGHNT and CDR2 is YYREEE (reference sequence). Trimming stripped 2 bases from V and 4 bases from J, with 9 bases between. The CDR3 protein is CASSFTGRETQYF. The sequenced CDR3 bases are TGTGCCAGCAGCTTCACAGGGAGAGAGACC.

Of note for this clone: The read falls 3 residues short of the CDR3 end, and the missing part is taken from the germline J gene. The V gene is TRBV2, the J gene TRBJ1-2; D is perhaps TRBD1 (6 bases). CDR1 is SNHLY, CDR2 FYNNEI, per germline. CDR3 size: 14 residues. This CDR3 is CASSPPGDLYDYTF. The DNA read from the CDR3 is TGTGCCAGCAGTCCTCCAGGGGACCTCTACGAC.

Concerning this clone itself: With the read ending 3 residues before the CDR3 end, the germline J gene is used to fill in that end. The rearrangement links TRBV7-3 to TRBJ1-4, with D possibly TRBD1 on 5 matching bases. CDR3 length equals 15 residues. CDR1 SGHTA and CDR2 FQGTGA come from the germline V gene. The covered CDR3 bases are TGTGCCAGCAGCTTGGGCCCCTCTGGGGCCAACGTA. As protein: CASSLGPSGANV. The full CDR3 is CASSLGPSGANVLFF.

Notes on this clone: Read data end 3 residues before the CDR3 end; the end is taken from the germline J gene. The chain recombines TRBV19 with TRBJ1-2, with TRBD1 identical over 9 bases. This CDR3 is built from 15 residues. Germline CDR1 and CDR2: LNHDA and SQIVND (reference sequence). CDR3 bases read: TGTGCCAGTACGCGAGGACAGGGGAGACACAATGAC. Amino acids: CASTRGQGRHND. The CDR3 reads in full as CASTRGQGRHNDYTF.

Concerning this clone itself: Sequencing ends 3 residues short of the CDR3 end; the germline J gene provides the rest. V is TRBV5-1 and J is TRBJ2-7; TRBD1 agrees at 10 bases. Germline V gene data show CDR1 as SGHRS and CDR2 as YFSETQ. V was pared by 7 bases and J by 0 bases, with 7 bases of the junction left unmatched. The CDR3 contains 15 residues. The part of the CDR3 DNA that was read is TGCGCCAGCGGCGAAGGGACAGGGGTCTCCTACGAG. Protein product: CASGEGTGVSYE. The entire CDR3 protein reads CASGEGTGVSYEQYF.

Concerning this clone itself: The read gets to within 3 residues of the CDR3 end, and the germline J gene fills in the rest. This chain connects TRBV5-1 to TRBJ2-5, with TRBD2 matching 10 bases. Germline V gene data show CDR1 as SGHRS and CDR2 as YFSETQ. V was clipped by 2 bases and J by 4 bases; unmatched bases: 5. CDR3 length: 15 residues. The sequenced CDR3 bases are TGCGCCAGCAGCTTCTCTGTAGCGGGGGGAGAGACC. It yields the protein CASSFSVAGGET. The whole CDR3 sequence is CASSFSVAGGETQYF.

Note on this clone: The missing CDR3 end, 3 residues past where the read stops, is filled in from the germline J gene. J is TRBJ2-1 and V is TRBV5-4; 9 bases match TRBD2. Germline assignment: CDR1 SGHNT and CDR2 YYREEE (reference sequence). The V and J ends lost 0 bases and 4 bases, in that order; junction bases with no gene match: 2. The CDR3 has 15 amino acids. The CDR3 bases that were read are TGTGCCAGCAGCTTGGGTAGCGGGGGTTACAATGAG. Its protein is CASSLGSGGYNE. The full CDR3 protein is CASSLGSGGYNEQFF.

The sequenced CDR3 bases are TGTGCCAGCTGCTTTTGGACAGGCTCGAGCTCCTATAATTCACCC. Protein: CASCFWTGSSSYNSP. The entire CDR3 protein reads CASCFWTGSSSYNSPLHF. The chain has TRBV28 and TRBJ1-6; TRBD1 agrees at 7 bases. The sequence runs out 3 residues before the end of the CDR3; the remainder is reconstructed from the germline J gene. Trimming took 8 bases from V and 0 from J; bases not matched to a gene: 13. This CDR3 has 18 residues. Germline loops: CDR1 MDHEN, CDR2 SYDVKM.

Remarks on this clone: The sequenced fragment ends 3 residues before the CDR3 boundary, so the rest is inferred from the germline J gene. The J gene is TRBJ2-3, the V gene TRBV30, with 7 bases fitting TRBD1. Germline V gene lookup returns CDR1 GTSNPN and CDR2 SVGIG (reference sequence). This CDR3 comprises 12 residues. The sequenced part of the CDR3 DNA is TGTGCCGGAGGACAGGTACAAGAGACG. Translated, it gives CAGGQVQET. The CDR3 in full is CAGGQVQETQYF.

About this clone: The read is 3 residues too short to cover the CDR3 end, so that end is filled in from the germline J gene. The chain recombines TRBV12-3 or TRBV12-4 with TRBJ1-2; 7 bases align to TRBD1. V dropped 5 bases and J dropped 7; count of bases not matched to a gene: 7. CDR3 size: 13 residues. The part of the CDR3 DNA that was read is TGTGCCAGCAGTCTCACAGGGGATCGTGGC. As protein: CASSLTGDRG. The entire CDR3 sequence reads CASSLTGDRGYTF.

Notes on this clone: The read falls 3 residues short of the CDR3 end, and the missing part is taken from the germline J gene. The J gene is TRBJ2-3, the V gene TRBV12-3 or TRBV12-4; TRBD2 matches at 7 bases. The CDR3 covers 15 residues. V gave up 3 bases and J gave up 2 bases; unmatched junction bases: 5. The chain's CDR3 is CASSFRRGNTDTQYF. CDR3 bases read: TGTGCCAGCAGTTTTCGGCGGGGGAACACAGATACG.

As to this clone: The read is 3 residues too short to cover the CDR3 end, so that end is filled in from the germline J gene. The rearrangement uses TRBV19 and TRBJ2-1; D perhaps matches TRBD2 (6 bases). Germline CDR1 and CDR2: LNHDA and SQIVND (reference sequence). The CDR3 consists of 17 residues. With 8 bases removed from V and 0 bases from J, the gap between germline ends came to 20 bases. CDR3 amino acids: CASRLSGTPSSYNEQFF. The sequenced CDR3 bases are TGTGCCAGTCGCCTTTCCGGGACTCCAAGCTCCTACAATGAG.

About this clone: The read falls 3 residues short of the CDR3 end, and the missing part is taken from the germline J gene. The chain carries TRBV5-6 and TRBJ2-2; the D gene is possibly TRBD1 (6 bases). Deletions cut 4 bases from V and 5 bases from J, with 15 bases between. The CDR3 sequence is 15 residues long. From germline, CDR1 is SGHDT and CDR2 YYEEEE. CDR3 protein: CASSRTGLGTGELFF. The sequenced CDR3 bases are TGTGCCAGCAGCAGAACAGGGTTAGGGACCGGGGAG.

Concerning this clone: Read coverage stops 3 residues before the CDR3 terminus; the germline J gene supplies the remainder. The identical CDR3 is also encoded by other nucleotide sequences in the sample. This chain uses TRBV5-4 with TRBJ2-1; 7 nucleotides align to TRBD1. From germline, CDR1 is SGHNT and CDR2 YYREEE (reference sequence). CDR3 length: 15 amino acids. V shed 2 bases, J shed 1 base, and the junction held 3 bases outside the gene matches. The DNA read from the CDR3 is TGTGCCAGCAGCTTAGGGGGCGCGTCCTACAATGAG. Protein sequence: CASSLGGASYNE. The full-length CDR3 reads as CASSLGGASYNEQFF.